The 20 T cell receptor beta chains below were found in one sample sequenced in a study of cytomegalovirus exposure and HLA in healthy donors (dated by TCRdb to 2015 to 2018). Library generation was performed with the immunoSEQ multiplex PCR assay. For the multiplex PCR, a mixture combining 60 forward primers for TCR Vbeta segments and 13 reverse primers for TCR Jbeta segments was used. TCRdb limited this immuneACCESS table to in-frame rearrangements with V and J called. A share of clones is missing; checked studies link under half to unresolved V genes, and the rest is unexplained. The sample table holds approximately 170,000 clones, of which around three quarters were seen once. The leading ten clones occupy about 1.6% of the sample. Sequenced input: PBMCs. The receptor set was obtained from a man aged 35-49 years in good health and CMV-seronegative.

The rearrangement uses TRBV7-9 and TRBJ2-7; D is possibly TRBD2 (6 bases). V dropped 8 bases and J dropped 3 bases, with 11 bases sitting between them. The germline V gene has CDR1 SEHNR and CDR2 FQNEAQ (reference sequence). The CDR3 is 12 residues long. The CDR3 reads CASSRLVYEQYF. The DNA for the CDR3 is TGTGCCAGCTCCAGACTAGTCTACGAGCAGTACTTC.

The chain is built from TRBV9 and TRBJ2-2; weak D call: TRBD2 (6 bases). Germline V lookup: CDR1 SGDLS, CDR2 YYNGEE. Deletions cut 1 base from V and 5 bases from J, with 6 bases between. The CDR3 consists of 13 residues. In nucleotides, the CDR3 is TGTGCCAGCAGCGTACGGGGGACCGGGGAGCTGTTTTTT. It translates to CASSVRGTGELFF.

In this sample, this clone turned up once. V is TRBV28 and J is TRBJ2-7; a possible D gene is TRBD1 (5 bases). The CDR3 has 15 residues. The V gene's germline CDR1 is MDHEN and CDR2 SYDVKM. The V gene lost 6 bases and the J gene lost 1 base, with 16 bases spanning the gap. CDR3 bases: TGTGCCAGCAGCCTAGGCAGGGTTTCTTCCTACGAGCAGTACTTC. Its translation is CASSLGRVSSYEQYF.

V is TRBV5-1 and J is TRBJ2-5, with D uncertain. CDR1 and CDR2 (germline): SGHRS, YFSETQ. The CDR3 is 12 amino acids. The V gene lost 5 bases and the J gene lost 5 bases, with 10 bases spanning the gap. Here the CDR3 reads CASSPQAETQYF. CDR3 bases: TGCGCCAGCAGTCCCCAGGCGGAGACCCAGTACTTC.

A single count supports this clone. The chain carries TRBV6-1 and TRBJ1-4, with D uncertain. Germline CDR1 reads MNHNS; CDR2 reads SASEGT. V lost 5 bases and J lost 4, with 8 bases in between. The CDR3 has 13 residues. The CDR3 DNA follows: TGTGCCAGCAGTTGGGCAGATAATGAAAAACTGTTTTTT. This translates into CASSWADNEKLFF.

As regards this clone: The junction departs from the called germline gene at one end, perhaps through a read error. The chain has TRBV7-9 and TRBJ2-7; D remains ambiguous. CDR1 is SEHNR, CDR2 FQNEAQ, per germline (reference sequence). The CDR3 contains 15 residues. This CDR3 is CSSSSPGQPAYEQYF. In DNA form, the CDR3 reads TGTTCCAGCAGCTCACCTGGGCAGCCGGCCTACGAGCAGTACTTC. Using reference TRBV7-9 and TRBJ2-7 for the parts outside the CDR3, the full variable domain is DTGVSQNPRHKITKRGQNVTFRCDPISEHNRLYWYRQTLGQGPEFLTYFQNEAQLEKSRLLSDRFSAERPKGSFSTLEIQRTEQGDSAMYLCSSSSPGQPAYEQYFGPGTRLTVT.

In regard to this clone: An end of the junction does not agree with germline; a read error may underlie this. The chain uses TRBV28 and TRBJ2-6; possible D gene TRBD1, 5 bases. The CDR3 has 15 residues. Looked up from germline, CDR1 is MDHEN and CDR2 is SYDVKM. Here the CDR3 reads CASKKAGTGANGLTF. The DNA of the CDR3 is TGTGCCAGCAAAAAAGCAGGAACTGGGGCCAACGGCCTGACTTTC.

A few counts support this clone. The chain links TRBV7-2 to TRBJ2-7; D perhaps matches TRBD2 (5 bases). CDR1 is SGHTA and CDR2 is FQGNSA in the germline V gene. The CDR3 has 15 residues. The V end was cut by 5 bases, the J end by 3 bases, with 17 bases between. CDR3 region: CASSPGVGEGYEQYF. Written as DNA, the CDR3 is TGTGCCAGCAGCCCCGGTGTGGGAGAAGGCTACGAGCAGTACTTC.

With regard to this clone: Because the CDR3 is missing its conserved closing phenylalanine or tryptophan, this is likely a read error. The CDR3 region is CATAGVSGYTL. CDR3 sequence (DNA): TGTGCCACGGCAGGGGTTAGTGGCTACACCCTC. This rearrangement joins TRBV28 to TRBJ1-2, with D perhaps TRBD1 (6 bases). The CDR3 has 11 residues. Germline-derived CDR1 and CDR2 are MDHEN and SYDVKM. V lost 10 bases and J 7 bases, leaving 13 bases between the germline ends.

In the case of this clone: At one boundary the junction diverges from the germline segment, which might be a read error. The V call is TRBV7-9, the J call TRBJ1-2, with a possible D match to TRBD1 (5 bases). Germline CDR1 SEHNR, CDR2 FQNEAQ (reference sequence). The CDR3 is 18 amino acids. The CDR3 coding sequence is TGTGCCAGCAGCCGGGCGAGTAACGTTGAAGGGGCAAACTACGGCTACACCTTC. It yields the protein CASSRASNVEGANYGYTF.

V is TRBV28 and J is TRBJ1-2; D remains ambiguous. This CDR3 region has 13 residues. V lost 5 bases and J lost 3, with 10 bases in between. In germline, CDR1 is MDHEN, CDR2 SYDVKM. CDR3 sequence reads: CASSPTGYYGYTF. The CDR3 nucleotides are TGTGCCAGCAGTCCCACGGGGTACTATGGCTACACCTTC.

This clone was detected once. V gene TRBV15 combines with J gene TRBJ2-7; TRBD2 aligns across 7 bases. Germline values: CDR1 LNHNV, CDR2 YYDKDF (reference sequence). This CDR3 has 16 residues. Germline trimming cut 0 bases from V and 7 bases from J; bases unmatched to any gene: 12. The CDR3 loop reads CATSREAGVRPREQYV. CDR3 in DNA: TGTGCCACCAGCAGAGAGGCGGGAGTACGACCGCGGGAGCAGTACGTC.

The chain couples TRBV7-2 to TRBJ2-3, with a possible D match to TRBD1 (6 bases). The germline V and J ends were trimmed by 4 bases and 2 bases, with 13 bases remaining between them. From germline, CDR1 is SGHTA and CDR2 FQGNSA. The CDR3 is 15 residues long. CDR3 bases: TGTGCCAGCAGCTCCGGGACACCCGTCACAGATACGCAGTATTTT. Protein product: CASSSGTPVTDTQYF.

The gene calls are TRBV5-1 and TRBJ2-7, with 12 positions matching TRBD2. Trimming took 3 bases from V and 0 from J; bases not matched to a gene: 4. Germline V CDR1 and CDR2: SGHRS, YFSETQ. The CDR3 consists of 16 residues. CDR3 DNA: TGCGCCAGCAGCTCCGGGACTAGCGGGCGCTCCTACGAGCAGTACTTC. The encoded protein is CASSSGTSGRSYEQYF.

In DNA, the CDR3 is TGTGCCAGCAGTTTTCTAGCGGGAGCCTACAATGAGCAGTTCTTC. Translated: CASSFLAGAYNEQFF. This chain uses TRBV28 with TRBJ2-1; 10 positions agree with TRBD2. J was trimmed by 2 bases and V by 3 bases; bases with no gene match: 1. The germline V gene has CDR1 MDHEN and CDR2 SYDVKM. The CDR3 has 15 residues.

The chain joins TRBV18 to TRBJ1-5; 7 nucleotides align to TRBD1. Unmatched junction bases numbered 7, after V lost 6 bases and J lost 2 bases. The CDR3 sequence is 15 residues long. Germline V gene data show CDR1 as KGHSH and CDR2 as LQKENI. The CDR3 DNA sequence: TGTGCCAGCTCGCCCGGGACAGCCGGCAATCAGCCCCAGCATTTT. Amino acid sequence: CASSPGTAGNQPQHF.

The chain carries TRBV6-6 and TRBJ2-2, with no clear D. Trimming cost V 2 bases and J 0 bases, with 10 bases left between them. This CDR3 is built from 16 residues. Germline assignment: CDR1 MNHNY and CDR2 SVGAGI (reference sequence). DNA of the CDR3: TGTGCCAGCAGTTACGGCCAGTTTGCGAACACCGGGGAGCTGTTTTTT. Protein: CASSYGQFANTGELFF.

The rearrangement uses TRBV6-5 and TRBJ2-3; TRBD1 matches at 7 bases. Germline CDR1 MNHEY, CDR2 SVGAGI. The CDR3 totals 13 residues. V was clipped by 5 bases and J by 2 bases; unmatched bases: 1. CDR3 sequence: CASSTGVTDTQYF. The CDR3 DNA is TGTGCCAGCAGTACAGGGGTCACAGATACGCAGTATTTT.

The chain employs TRBV19 and TRBJ1-4, with no clear D. V gave up 0 bases and J gave up 8 bases, with 10 bases separating them. The V gene's germline CDR1 is LNHDA and CDR2 SQIVND (reference sequence). The CDR3 runs 14 residues. The CDR3: CASSIDGSEEKLFF. The CDR3 DNA is TGTGCCAGTAGTATAGACGGGTCCGAAGAAAAACTGTTTTTT. The whole variable domain, filled in from reference TRBV19 and TRBJ1-4, reads DGGITQSPKYLFRKEGQNVTLSCEQNLNHDAMYWYRQDPGQGLRLIYYSQIVNDFQKGDIAEGYSVSREKKESFPLTVTSAQKNPTAFYLCASSIDGSEEKLFFGSGTQLSVL.

The chain couples TRBV16 to TRBJ2-3, with 7 bases fitting TRBD2. Germline CDR1 KGHSY, CDR2 FQNENV. With V trimmed by 5 bases and J by 2 bases, 7 bases remained unmatched. The CDR3 loop spans 15 amino acids. The CDR3 sequence: CASSSLAEPTDTQYF. CDR3 DNA sequence: TGTGCCAGCAGCTCCCTAGCGGAGCCCACAGATACGCAGTATTTT. Full variable domain (outside the CDR3, taken from reference TRBV16 and TRBJ2-3): GEEVAQTPKHLVRGEGQKAKLYCAPIKGHSYVFWYQQVLKNEFKFLISFQNENVFDETGMPKERFSAKCLPNSPCSLEIQATKLEDSAVYFCASSSLAEPTDTQYFGPGTRLTVL.